This T cell receptor beta chain was captured in a study of shared clonotypes between healthy human individuals. General study results and limits: Only a few donors were included, so the genetic and exposure-history diversity represented was limited. An anticipated effect of sequencing depth on clonotype sharing among donors was recognized.

Germline V gene sequence: CDR1 SGDLS, CDR2 YYNGEE. The CDR3 spans 14 residues. The V end lost 4 bases, the J end lost 4 bases, and 15 bases lay between the germline ends. The CD4+ fraction was divided into a CD45RA+ naive subset and a CD45RA-negative memory subset. Clones were sequenced by immunoSEQ multiplex PCR, and TCRdb holds only the in-frame ones, with some missing. Here the sample spans approximately 1.4 million clones, 95% to 99% being singletons. In regard to this clone: Antigen unknown.

Sequencing used naive CD4+ T cells sorted from blood. The subset: CD45RA+ positively selected. This receptor was identified in a man younger than 40 in good health. The chain combines TRBV9 with TRBJ2-7; D tentatively reads TRBD1 or TRBD2 (6 bases each). The CDR3 reads CASSPGRGGYEQYF. Written as DNA, the CDR3 is TGTGCCAGCAGCCCTGGCAGGGGAGGTTACGAGCAGTACTTC. The entire variable domain, with the rest obtained from reference TRBV9 and TRBJ2-7, is as follows: DSGVTQTPKHLITATGQRVTLRCSPRSGDLSVYWYQQSLDQGLQFLIQYYNGEERAKGNILERFSAQQFPDLHSELNLSSLELGDSALYFCASSPGRGGYEQYFGPGTRLTVT.